The 27 T cell receptor beta chains presented below share a single source sample, sequenced in a study of T cell repertoires in cytomegalovirus infection. MiXCR was run by TCRdb on the reads, yielding one entry per CDR3 protein. This repertoire shows around 740,000 distinct CDR3 sequences, roughly 35% found once; its top ten account for roughly 2.9%. Material for sequencing was PBMCs. These receptors were collected from a human donor in good health (CMV status not recorded). Some clones in this sample may be carry-over from other donors' samples.

This clonotype was seen only once. Since a much larger clone is just one base distant, this may be a read error. This CDR3 is missing its conserved last phenylalanine or tryptophan, likely due to a read error. This chain uses TRBV10-2 with TRBJ2-1; perhaps TRBD1 as D (6 bases). The CDR3 contains 16 residues. Germline loops: CDR1 WSHSY, CDR2 SAAADI. The germline V and J ends were trimmed by 2 bases and 5 bases, with 16 bases remaining between them. The CDR3 region is CASSEEGVGIHNEQFL. The CDR3 region has the DNA TGCGCCAGCAGTGAGGAGGGGGTCGGGATCCACAATGAGCAGTTCTTA.

This rearrangement joins TRBV7-6 to TRBJ1-2, with 8 bases aligning to TRBD1. V shed 5 bases and J 4 bases; nucleotides not matched to a gene: 6. This CDR3 region has 14 residues. Germline CDR1 SGHVS, CDR2 FNYEAQ. CDR3 in amino acids: CASSEQGGVYGYTF. For the CDR3, the DNA is TGTGCCAGCAGCGAACAGGGGGGGGTCTATGGCTACACCTTC.

This clonotype has ten or more counts. This chain joins TRBV7-3 and TRBJ2-1, with 9 bases matching TRBD2. CDR1 is SGHTA, CDR2 FQGTGA, per germline. This CDR3 comprises 15 residues. J lost 12 bases, V lost 5 bases, and 14 bases had no gene match. The CDR3 coding sequence is TGTGCCAGCAGCCCGGGTGTTAGCGGGGGACTCTTGCAGTTCTTC. Its translation: CASSPGVSGGLLQFF.

A few counts support this clonotype. The rearrangement joins TRBV7-2 to TRBJ2-1; D gene ambiguous. V was pared by 4 bases and J by 0 bases, with 10 bases between. This CDR3 spans 15 amino acids. Germline CDR1 SGHTA, CDR2 FQGNSA. DNA for the CDR3: TGTGCCAGCAGCTCCCAGCGCGACTCCTACAATGAGCAGTTCTTC. It codes for CASSSQRDSYNEQFF.

This clonotype was seen a few times. The rearrangement uses TRBV10-2 and TRBJ1-2, with 7 bases aligning to TRBD1. Germline CDR1 is WSHSY and CDR2 is SAAADI. This CDR3 is 15 amino acids long. The junction had 10 bases not matched to a gene; V was cut back by 2 bases and J by 7 bases. The CDR3 coding sequence is TGCGCCAGCAGTGAGGAGGGGACAGCAGCAGGTGGCTACACCTTC. Amino acids: CASSEEGTAAGGYTF.

This clonotype was counted only a few times. The chain has TRBV24-1 and TRBJ2-2; D possibly corresponds to TRBD1 (5 bases). The CDR3 contains 14 residues. Between the trimmed V and J ends, which lost 4 bases and 5 bases, there was a span of 10 bases. From germline, CDR1 is KGHDR and CDR2 SFDVKD. CDR3 sequence: CATSDPRATGELFF. CDR3 DNA: TGTGCCACCAGTGACCCCAGGGCAACCGGGGAGCTGTTTTTT.

The chain is built from TRBV29-1 and TRBJ1-3, with D possibly matching TRBD1 (5 bases). The CDR3 covers 18 residues. Germline V CDR1 and CDR2: SQVTM, ANQGSEA. The V end lost 7 bases, the J end lost 0 bases, and 25 bases lay between the germline ends. The CDR3 DNA is TGCAGCGGGGGGGGGACGATCGACGACAGCAACTCTGGAAACACCATATATTTT. Translated: CSGGGTIDDSNSGNTIYF.

This clonotype was seen a few times. The V gene is TRBV6-5, the J gene TRBJ2-1, with 9 bases lining up with TRBD2. Germline CDR1 reads MNHEY; CDR2 reads SVGAGI. The CDR3 contains 15 residues. V shed 5 bases, J shed 5 bases, and the junction held 7 bases outside the gene matches. The CDR3 reads CASSRGTSRNNEQFF. CDR3 sequence (DNA): TGTGCCAGCAGTCGTGGGACTAGCAGAAACAATGAGCAGTTCTTC.

The chain employs TRBV7-6 and TRBJ2-7, with 8 positions matching TRBD2. The V gene's germline CDR1 is SGHVS and CDR2 FNYEAQ. This CDR3 region has 15 residues. The V and J ends lost 1 base and 2 bases, in that order; junction bases with no gene match: 4. The CDR3, as DNA: TGTGCCAGCAGCTTAGGCGGGGGGCTAACCTACGAGCAGTACTTC. Translated: CASSLGGGLTYEQYF.

This chain links TRBV5-6 with TRBJ1-1, with TRBD1 identical over 7 bases. The CDR3 covers 15 residues. Germline loops: CDR1 SGHDT, CDR2 YYEEEE. Trimming took 3 bases from V and 4 from J; bases not matched to a gene: 9. CDR3 DNA: TGTGCCAGCAGCTCAAGACAGGGTAGGAGCACTGAAGCTTTCTTT. Translating it yields CASSSRQGRSTEAFF.

The rearrangement uses TRBV7-2 and TRBJ1-2, with no clear D. Germline-derived CDR1 and CDR2 are SGHTA and FQGNSA. The V end was cut by 4 bases, the J end by 0 bases, with 12 bases between. CDR3 length: 15 amino acids. CDR3 sequence reads: CASSSVAGANYGYTF. The CDR3 DNA sequence: TGTGCCAGCAGCTCAGTGGCAGGCGCTAACTATGGCTACACCTTC.

The chain is built from TRBV20-1 and TRBJ2-3; 15 nucleotides align to TRBD2. The CDR3 spans 19 residues. CDR1 and CDR2 from the germline V gene are DFQATT and SNEGSKA (reference sequence). V trimming: 2 bases; J trimming: 0 bases; junction bases outside the gene matches: 9. This CDR3 is CSARLGTSGRRPSTDTQYF. The CDR3 DNA is TGCAGTGCTAGACTAGGGACTAGCGGGAGGCGGCCTAGCACAGATACGCAGTATTTT.

The chain combines TRBV29-1 with TRBJ1-5, with D uncertain. The ends were cut back, 3 bases at V and 3 bases at J, with 18 bases in the middle. Germline V gene data show CDR1 as SQVTM and CDR2 as ANQGSEA. The CDR3 totals 16 residues. The CDR3 spells CSVDNDVDGNNQPQHF. The DNA of the CDR3 is TGCAGCGTTGACAACGACGTAGACGGAAACAATCAGCCCCAGCATTTT.

This clonotype turned up a few times. The V and J genes are TRBV7-2 and TRBJ2-1, with 8 nucleotides matching TRBD2. V was clipped by 5 bases and J by 3 bases; unmatched bases: 9. This CDR3 has 16 residues. Germline lookup yields CDR1 SGHTA and CDR2 FQGNSA. The DNA of the CDR3 is TGTGCCAGCAGCCCGGCGGGGGGTTTGCGCTACAATGAGCAGTTCTTC. This encodes CASSPAGGLRYNEQFF. The whole variable domain, filled in from reference TRBV7-2 and TRBJ2-1, reads GAGVSQSPSNKVTEKGKDVELRCDPISGHTALYWYRQSLGQGLEFLIYFQGNSAPDKSGLPSDRFSAERTGGSVSTLTIQRTQQEDSAVYLCASSPAGGLRYNEQFFGPGTRLTVL.

The J gene is TRBJ2-1, the V gene TRBV6-6; D possibly corresponds to TRBD1 (6 bases). Deletions cut 5 bases from V and 7 bases from J, with 12 bases between. This CDR3 is 13 amino acids long. Germline values: CDR1 MNHNY, CDR2 SVGAGI (reference sequence). The CDR3 DNA sequence: TGTGCCAGCAGTGAGGCACAGGGTAATGAGCAGTTCTTC. Amino acids: CASSEAQGNEQFF.

This clonotype showed up just a few times. The gene calls are TRBV10-3 and TRBJ1-4, with D possibly TRBD1 on 6 matching bases. V dropped 7 bases and J dropped 3 bases, with 12 bases sitting between them. Germline assignment: CDR1 ENHRY and CDR2 SYGVKD. The CDR3 contains 14 residues. In DNA form, the CDR3 reads TGTGCCATCAATGCCAGGGGACCTAATGAAAAACTGTTTTTT. Translation gives CAINARGPNEKLFF.

The J gene is TRBJ2-7, the V gene TRBV28; no firm D call. Deletions cut 1 base from V and 1 base from J, with 11 bases between. Germline CDR1 reads MDHEN; CDR2 reads SYDVKM. CDR3 length equals 15 residues. Written as DNA, the CDR3 is TGTGCCAGCAGTTTATTGGTTATGGGATCCTACGAGCAGTACTTC. It yields the protein CASSLLVMGSYEQYF.

V gene TRBV2 combines with J gene TRBJ2-5; no clear D gene. The CDR3 has 14 residues. Trimming removed 1 base at V and 1 base at J, with 7 bases between. Germline V gene data show CDR1 as SNHLY and CDR2 as FYNNEI. The CDR3 loop reads CASSEVLVQETQYF. CDR3 in DNA: TGTGCCAGCAGTGAAGTGCTAGTCCAAGAGACCCAGTACTTC.

In its sample, this clonotype was seen a few times. CDR3 region: CASSSPSGDTEAFF. In nucleotides, the CDR3 is TGTGCCAGCAGTTCGCCCTCAGGGGACACTGAAGCTTTCTTT. V usage is TRBV27 and J usage is TRBJ1-1, with a weak D call TRBD1 (6 bases). V was shortened by 4 bases and J by 3 bases, with 12 bases between the two germline ends. The CDR3 totals 14 residues. Per the germline V gene, CDR1 is MNHEY and CDR2 is SMNVEV (reference sequence).

The gene calls are TRBV2 and TRBJ1-1; D unresolved. There are 14 residues in the CDR3. Trimming stripped 6 bases from V and 4 bases from J, with 15 bases between. Looked up from germline, CDR1 is SNHLY and CDR2 is FYNNEI. This CDR3 reads CASSLQTVTTEAFF. The DNA for the CDR3 is TGTGCCAGCAGCCTACAGACGGTCACCACTGAAGCTTTCTTT.

This clonotype was counted ten times or more. The rearrangement uses TRBV12-3 or TRBV12-4 and TRBJ2-1; the D is unclear. The CDR3 consists of 14 residues. Trimming removed 10 bases from V and 0 bases from J, with 13 bases in between. CDR3 sequence (DNA): TGTGCCACTTCGTCCATGAGCTCCTACAATGAGCAGTTCTTC. Encoded protein: CATSSMSSYNEQFF.

This clonotype appeared a few times. V gene TRBV19 combines with J gene TRBJ2-1, with TRBD2 as a possible D gene (6 bases). Looked up from germline, CDR1 is LNHDA and CDR2 is SQIVND (reference sequence). Trimming took off 4 bases at V and 0 bases at J, with 25 bases between the two ends. The CDR3 extends over 20 amino acids. CDR3 protein: CASSRSGGGVTPSSYNEQFF. In DNA, the CDR3 is TGTGCCAGTAGTAGGTCAGGAGGAGGGGTAACCCCGAGCTCCTACAATGAGCAGTTCTTC.

This clonotype was observed a few times. The V call is TRBV6-6, the J call TRBJ2-1, with 12 bases lining up with TRBD2. Trimming removed 5 bases from V and 1 base from J; junction bases left unmatched: 9. The CDR3 runs 18 residues. CDR1 and CDR2 (germline): MNHNY, SVGAGI (reference sequence). CDR3 coding DNA: TGTGCCAGCAGTAAGACTAGCGGGAGTTTCCAGTCCTACAATGAGCAGTTCTTC. Translating it yields CASSKTSGSFQSYNEQFF.

A few counts support this clonotype. This sequence joins TRBV28 and TRBJ1-5; D might be TRBD1 (5 bases). The CDR3 totals 15 residues. V was shortened by 7 bases and J by 3 bases, with 16 bases between the two germline ends. Germline CDR1 MDHEN, CDR2 SYDVKM. CDR3 coding DNA: TGTGCCAGCACAACCCGATGGGGGAACAATCAGCCCCAGCATTTT. It translates to CASTTRWGNNQPQHF.

In its sample, this clonotype was seen a few times. The rearrangement uses TRBV2 and TRBJ2-7; the D gene is possibly TRBD1 (5 bases). V was shortened by 3 bases and J by 2 bases, with 14 bases between the two germline ends. The CDR3 contains 15 residues. Germline V lookup: CDR1 SNHLY, CDR2 FYNNEI. This CDR3 reads CASSEGPGSTYEQYF. For the CDR3, the DNA is TGTGCCAGCAGTGAGGGGCCAGGGTCCACCTACGAGCAGTACTTC. The full variable domain, completed using reference TRBV2 and TRBJ2-7, is EPEVTQTPSHQVTQMGQEVILRCVPISNHLYFYWYRQILGQKVEFLVSFYNNEISEKSEIFDDQFSVERPDGSNFTLKIRSTKLEDSAMYFCASSEGPGSTYEQYFGPGTRLTVT.

The rearrangement links TRBV7-8 to TRBJ2-4, with unresolved D. This CDR3 contains 15 residues. The V gene's germline CDR1 is SGHVS and CDR2 FQNEAQ. V lost 1 base and J 6 bases, leaving 13 bases between the germline ends. The CDR3 sequence: CASSLDLGSGNIQYF. CDR3 nucleotide sequence: TGTGCCAGCAGCTTAGACTTGGGTTCCGGAAACATTCAGTACTTC.

The V gene is TRBV20-1, the J gene TRBJ2-3; possibly TRBD2 for D (6 bases). The germline CDR1 and CDR2 sequences are DFQATT and SNEGSKA (reference sequence). V gave up 1 base and J gave up 0 bases, with 23 bases separating them. CDR3 size: 19 residues. The DNA of the CDR3 is TGCAGTGCTAGAGCCCTTTCCCCTAGCGAGGAAACTAGCACAGATACGCAGTATTTT. Its translation is CSARALSPSEETSTDTQYF.